The clone carrying this T cell receptor (beta chain) turned up a few times. This record belongs to a study of naive and memory T cell subsets. Both TRBC1 and TRBC2 were covered by a beta constant-region primer of two equimolar oligonucleotides. The ligated cDNA underwent four PCR rounds using SP2 and nested alpha and beta constant-region primers. TCRdb ran MiXCR on the UMI-ligation and nested PCR reads and lists one entry per CDR3 protein. The sample records 100,000 to 150,000 distinct CDR3 sequences, 35% to 40% being singletons. Germline V lookup: CDR1 SGHNT, CDR2 YYREEE (reference sequence). After removal of 2 bases from V and 4 bases from J, the junction contained 7 bases not matched to a gene. The CDR3 runs 17 residues.

The chain uses TRBV5-4 and TRBJ2-2; 11 bases fit TRBD2. This clonotype was sampled from a human donor in good health. The source material was central memory CD4+ T cells from blood. This chain's CDR3 is CASSFSRTSGSTGELFF. The CDR3 coding sequence is TGTGCCAGCAGCTTTTCCCGGACTAGCGGGTCCACCGGGGAGCTGTTTTTT.